The entry below describes one TCR beta chain. Its specificity is not known. The data were obtained in a study of shared clonotypes between healthy human individuals. General study points: Expectations were that clonotype sharing among donors would be affected by sequencing depth. All-four-donor shared clonotypes had higher generation probabilities than non-shared clonotypes did. Blood alone was sampled, and tissue repertoires likely differ.

Naive-designated CD8 cells lacked CD45RO, were positively enriched for CCR7, and omitted terminally differentiated effector memory CD45RA+ cells. Germline CDR1 SGHAT, CDR2 FQNNGV. CDR3 length: 17 amino acids. V dropped 0 bases and J dropped 1; count of bases not matched to a gene: 1. TCRdb keeps only in-frame clones here, not all; method: immunoSEQ multiplex PCR. This table holds hundreds of thousands of clones, over 90% found once. The receptor comes from a man aged 30-40 years in good health. Sequencing was performed on naive CD8+ T cells sorted from blood. The chain carries TRBV11-2 and TRBJ2-1; 12 bases map to TRBD2. In DNA form, the CDR3 reads TGTGCCAGCAGCTTAGAGACTAGCGGGAGTTCCTACAATGAGCAGTTCTTC. Encoded protein: CASSLETSGSSYNEQFF.